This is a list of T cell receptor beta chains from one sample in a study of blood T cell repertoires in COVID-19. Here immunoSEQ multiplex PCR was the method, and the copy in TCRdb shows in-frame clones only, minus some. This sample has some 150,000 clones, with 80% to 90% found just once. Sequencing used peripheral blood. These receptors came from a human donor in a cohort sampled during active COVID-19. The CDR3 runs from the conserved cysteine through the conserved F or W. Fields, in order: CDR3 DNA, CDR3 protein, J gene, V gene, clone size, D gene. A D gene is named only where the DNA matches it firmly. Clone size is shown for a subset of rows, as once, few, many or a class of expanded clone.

CDR3nt: TGTGCCAGCAGCTTGGGCGACATTAACTATGGCTACACCTTC
CDR3aa: CASSLGDINYGYTF
j_gene: TRBJ1-2
v_gene: TRBV5-6
abundance: once
d_gene: .

CDR3nt: TGTGCCAGCAGGGCGACAGGGAATGAAAAACTGTTTTTT
CDR3aa: CASRATGNEKLFF
j_gene: TRBJ1-4
v_gene: TRBV2
abundance: .
d_gene: TRBD1

CDR3nt: TGTGCCAGCAGCCCCGGGGTGGGCAGCCTAGGCTACACCTTC
CDR3aa: CASSPGVGSLGYTF
j_gene: TRBJ1-2
v_gene: TRBV3-1/TRBV3-2
abundance: few
d_gene: .

CDR3nt: TGTGCCTGGAGTGGGAGCGGTTTTTACAATGAGCAGTTCTTC
CDR3aa: CAWSGSGFYNEQFF
j_gene: TRBJ2-1
v_gene: TRBV30
abundance: .
d_gene: .

CDR3nt: TGTGCCAGCAGCCAAGGTTCAGGGGCCCAGGGCGAGCAGTACTTC
CDR3aa: CASSQGSGAQGEQYF
j_gene: TRBJ2-7
v_gene: TRBV3-1/TRBV3-2
abundance: .
d_gene: .

CDR3nt: TGTGCCAGCAGTTCTAGCGGGGGCCGAGATTACAATGAGCAGTTCTTC
CDR3aa: CASSSSGGRDYNEQFF
j_gene: TRBJ2-1
v_gene: TRBV6-5
abundance: few
d_gene: TRBD2

CDR3nt: TGTGCCAGCAGCCAAGCGCAGGGAAATTCACCCCTCCACTTT
CDR3aa: CASSQAQGNSPLHF
j_gene: TRBJ1-6
v_gene: TRBV3-1/TRBV3-2
abundance: few
d_gene: .

CDR3nt: TGTGCCAGCAGCTTCGCCGGGGAGCTCTACGAGCAGTACTTC
CDR3aa: CASSFAGELYEQYF
j_gene: TRBJ2-7
v_gene: TRBV7-9
abundance: .
d_gene: .

CDR3nt: TGTGCCAGCAGCTTGGAGGCAGGGCGAGGAAACATTCAGTACTTC
CDR3aa: CASSLEAGRGNIQYF
j_gene: TRBJ2-4
v_gene: TRBV5-4
abundance: .
d_gene: .

CDR3nt: TGTGCCAGCAGTTTACTGGGACAGGACAATGAGCAGTTCTTC
CDR3aa: CASSLLGQDNEQFF
j_gene: TRBJ2-1
v_gene: TRBV27
abundance: .
d_gene: TRBD1

CDR3nt: TGTGCCAGTAGTGTCGGGACTAGCGGGGGCCGATTCTTC
CDR3aa: CASSVGTSGGRFF
j_gene: TRBJ2-1
v_gene: TRBV19
abundance: .
d_gene: TRBD2

CDR3nt: TGTGCCAGTAGTATTTTCTCGGGACAAGGCGAGCAGTACTTC
CDR3aa: CASSIFSGQGEQYF
j_gene: TRBJ2-7
v_gene: TRBV19
abundance: .
d_gene: .

CDR3nt: TGTGCCAGCAGCGGGGGGGGCAGGGTTGCTTTCTTT
CDR3aa: CASSGGGRVAFF
j_gene: TRBJ1-1
v_gene: TRBV11-3
abundance: .
d_gene: .

CDR3nt: TGCGCCAGCAGCCAAGATACAGGGGTTGCCTATGGCTACACCTTC
CDR3aa: CASSQDTGVAYGYTF
j_gene: TRBJ1-2
v_gene: TRBV4-1
abundance: .
d_gene: TRBD1

CDR3nt: TGTGCCAGCAGCCAGGGAGGGAGCAATCAGCCCCAGCATTTT
CDR3aa: CASSQGGSNQPQHF
j_gene: TRBJ1-5
v_gene: TRBV5-6
abundance: .
d_gene: .

CDR3nt: TGCGCCAGCAGCCAAGATGCAGGGACAGAGCAGTTCTTC
CDR3aa: CASSQDAGTEQFF
j_gene: TRBJ2-1
v_gene: TRBV4-3
abundance: .
d_gene: .

CDR3nt: TGTGCCAGCTCACGACAGAACAGGGGGAGCTCTGGAAACACCATATATTTT
CDR3aa: CASSRQNRGSSGNTIYF
j_gene: TRBJ1-3
v_gene: TRBV18
abundance: .
d_gene: TRBD1

CDR3nt: TGCGCCAGCAGCTTGGCGCTAGCGGGTAACCAAGAGACCCAGTACTTC
CDR3aa: CASSLALAGNQETQYF
j_gene: TRBJ2-5
v_gene: TRBV5-1
abundance: once
d_gene: TRBD2

CDR3nt: TGCAGCGTCCGGACAGGGGGGACCTCCTACGAGCAGTACTTC
CDR3aa: CSVRTGGTSYEQYF
j_gene: TRBJ2-7
v_gene: TRBV29-1
abundance: .
d_gene: TRBD1

CDR3nt: TGTGCCAGTAGTAGCGGGGACTCCTACGAGCAGTACTTC
CDR3aa: CASSSGDSYEQYF
j_gene: TRBJ2-7
v_gene: TRBV19
abundance: .
d_gene: .

CDR3nt: TGCGCCAGCAGCCAAGATCCGGGGGGCCCTGCGGGAAACTATGGCTACACCTTC
CDR3aa: CASSQDPGGPAGNYGYTF
j_gene: TRBJ1-2
v_gene: TRBV4-3
abundance: .
d_gene: .

CDR3nt: TGTGCCAGCAGTTTATGGACAGGGCCGATGAACACTGAAGCTTTCTTT
CDR3aa: CASSLWTGPMNTEAFF
j_gene: TRBJ1-1
v_gene: TRBV28
abundance: .
d_gene: TRBD1

CDR3nt: TGTGCCAGCAGCGTAGCTAAGACAGGGGGCACCGGGGAGCTGTTTTTT
CDR3aa: CASSVAKTGGTGELFF
j_gene: TRBJ2-2
v_gene: TRBV9
abundance: once
d_gene: TRBD1

CDR3nt: TGCGCCAGCAGCGAAACAGTAGCAACTAATGAAAAACTGTTTTTT
CDR3aa: CASSETVATNEKLFF
j_gene: TRBJ1-4
v_gene: TRBV5-1
abundance: .
d_gene: .

CDR3nt: TGTGCCAGCAGGTTTACAGGACGAGGCACTGAAGCTTTCTTT
CDR3aa: CASRFTGRGTEAFF
j_gene: TRBJ1-1
v_gene: TRBV6-5
abundance: .
d_gene: .

CDR3nt: TGCGCCAGCAGCTTGGGAAAGACCGGGGGAAACACAGATACGCAGTATTTT
CDR3aa: CASSLGKTGGNTDTQYF
j_gene: TRBJ2-3
v_gene: TRBV5-1
abundance: .
d_gene: .

CDR3nt: TGTGCCAGCAGCTTCTATGCGGGGAGAGGAGAGACCCAGTACTTC
CDR3aa: CASSFYAGRGETQYF
j_gene: TRBJ2-5
v_gene: TRBV7-2
abundance: .
d_gene: .